This TCR beta chain was observed in a study of cytomegalovirus exposure and HLA in healthy donors. Findings of the study overall: Some TCR beta chains (164 of them) were listed as cytomegalovirus-associated.

In the case of this clone: The antigen remains unidentified.

V was pared by 10 bases and J by 5 bases, with 16 bases of the junction left unmatched. The germline V gene encodes CDR1 MNHNY and CDR2 SVGAGI (reference sequence). The CDR3 runs to 16 residues. Researchers ran the PCR with 60 Vbeta and 13 Jbeta primers. Method: immunoSEQ multiplex PCR; TCRdb's copy keeps in-frame clones and lacks some. This listing includes about 64,000 clones. The rearrangement joins TRBV6-6 to TRBJ2-2, with 7 bases matching TRBD2. The sample comprised PBMCs. This receptor was taken from a woman under 30 in good health and CMV-seronegative. CDR3 region: CATSGEGQGVTGELFF. The CDR3 coding sequence is TGTGCCACATCGGGGGAGGGGCAGGGTGTTACCGGGGAGCTGTTTTTT.